The 22 T cell receptor beta chains below all came from one sample that was sequenced in a study of Ad26.COV2.S vaccination and SARS-CoV-2 variants. Sequencing used immunoSEQ multiplex PCR; TCRdb keeps in-frame clones, though not all of them. The sample has about 440,000 clones; 87% are singletons. Noted treatment: roughly 18 received Ad26.COV2.S at low or high dose, single or two shots; roughly 5 received placebo; per-sample allocation not given. All samples were drawn on day 63, counting from the first vaccine or placebo injection. The sample in question was peripheral blood, obtained in a trial of Ad26.COV2.S vaccine versus placebo. Receptor source: a person aged 18-65 years who received the Ad26.COV2.S COVID-19 vaccine or a placebo.

The chain couples TRBV6-5 to TRBJ2-7; 7 bases agree with TRBD1. Germline assignment: CDR1 MNHEY and CDR2 SVGAGI. V lost 0 bases, J lost 3 bases, and 8 bases stayed unmatched. The CDR3 contains 16 residues. CDR3 protein: CASSYSKGARFYEQYF. The CDR3 DNA is TGTGCCAGCAGTTACTCGAAGGGGGCGCGATTCTACGAGCAGTACTTC.

V usage is TRBV5-1 and J usage is TRBJ1-2, with D perhaps TRBD1 (5 bases). Germline-derived CDR1 and CDR2 are SGHRS and YFSETQ. The CDR3 loop spans 15 amino acids. V was trimmed by 5 bases and J by 3 bases, leaving 17 bases between them. The CDR3 loop reads CASSETGGKDYGYTF. Here the CDR3 DNA reads TGCGCCAGCAGTGAAACGGGGGGAAAGGACTATGGCTACACCTTC.

On this clone: Other DNA sequences in this sample translate to the same CDR3. The chain links TRBV28 to TRBJ1-1, with unresolved D. The germline CDR1 and CDR2 sequences are MDHEN and SYDVKM. V lost 2 bases and J lost 3, with 1 base in between. The CDR3 covers 11 residues. The CDR3 spells CASSLHTEAFF. The CDR3 DNA sequence: TGTGCCAGCAGTTTACACACTGAAGCTTTCTTT.

The chain links TRBV4-2 to TRBJ1-1; 7 bases are shared with TRBD1. Germline V gene data show CDR1 as LGHNA and CDR2 as YNFKEQ. V was pared by 0 bases and J by 0 bases, with 7 bases of the junction left unmatched. This CDR3 spans 17 amino acids. CDR3 amino acids: CASSQDQPGQLNTEAFF. The CDR3 DNA reads TGTGCCAGCAGCCAAGACCAGCCGGGACAGCTGAACACTGAAGCTTTCTTT.

The V gene is TRBV5-6, the J gene TRBJ2-1; D not resolved. Germline V lookup: CDR1 SGHDT, CDR2 YYEEEE. CDR3 length: 11 residues. V lost 0 bases to trimming and J lost 10 bases, with 5 bases between them. CDR3: CASSLAAEQFF. The CDR3 nucleotides read TGTGCCAGCAGCTTGGCCGCAGAGCAGTTCTTC.

The rearrangement joins TRBV27 to TRBJ1-2; 9 positions match TRBD1. The germline V gene encodes CDR1 MNHEY and CDR2 SMNVEV (reference sequence). V shed 5 bases and J 4 bases; nucleotides not matched to a gene: 5. The CDR3 extends over 14 amino acids. In DNA form, the CDR3 reads TGTGCCAGCAGTGACGGGACAGGGCGCTATGGCTACACCTTC. This translates into CASSDGTGRYGYTF.

The chain has TRBV19 and TRBJ1-2; TRBD1 aligns across 8 bases. CDR3 length equals 15 residues. The V gene's germline CDR1 is LNHDA and CDR2 SQIVND (reference sequence). V shed 4 bases and J 4 bases; nucleotides not matched to a gene: 8. The CDR3 region is CASSTAGTGRYGYTF. The CDR3 DNA is TGTGCCAGTAGTACCGCCGGGACAGGACGCTATGGCTACACCTTC.

V and J are TRBV5-1 and TRBJ2-1; 12 bases match TRBD2. The CDR3 has 16 residues. V was clipped by 3 bases and J by 2 bases; unmatched bases: 3. CDR1 and CDR2 from the germline V gene are SGHRS and YFSETQ. CDR3 DNA: TGCGCCAGCAGCTCCGGACTAGCGGGAACCTACAATGAGCAGTTCTTC. Protein: CASSSGLAGTYNEQFF. Supplemented by reference TRBV5-1 and TRBJ2-1, the full variable domain reads KAGVTQTPRYLIKTRGQQVTLSCSPISGHRSVSWYQQTPGQGLQFLFEYFSETQRNKGNFPGRFSGRQFSNSRSEMNVSTLELGDSALYLCASSSGLAGTYNEQFFGPGTRLTVL.

A single count supports this clone. The chain joins TRBV27 to TRBJ2-1; 8 bases map to TRBD2. Germline lookup yields CDR1 MNHEY and CDR2 SMNVEV (reference sequence). The length of the CDR3 is 15 residues. J gave up 2 bases and V 7 bases, and 7 bases lay outside the gene matches. The CDR3 spells CASNSGSPPYNEQFF. The CDR3 bases are TGTGCCAGCAACAGCGGGAGCCCTCCCTACAATGAGCAGTTCTTC.

This clone came up once. This rearrangement joins TRBV19 to TRBJ2-7; D gene unclear. Trimming took 6 bases from V and 2 from J, leaving 11 bases between them. CDR3 length: 13 residues. CDR1 is LNHDA and CDR2 is SQIVND in the germline V gene (reference sequence). CDR3 in amino acids: CASSTRPPYEQYF. DNA of the CDR3: TGTGCCAGTAGCACTCGACCTCCCTACGAGCAGTACTTC.

This clone was counted once. The chain recombines TRBV9 with TRBJ1-4; tentative D call: TRBD1 (5 bases). Trimming left V 1 base short and J 8 bases short, with 9 bases between. The CDR3 extends over 13 amino acids. Germline assignment: CDR1 SGDLS and CDR2 YYNGEE. The CDR3 is CASSVTGGEKLFF. DNA for the CDR3: TGTGCCAGCAGCGTAACAGGAGGCGAAAAACTGTTTTTT. The entire variable domain, with the rest obtained from reference TRBV9 and TRBJ1-4, is as follows: DSGVTQTPKHLITATGQRVTLRCSPRSGDLSVYWYQQSLDQGLQFLIQYYNGEERAKGNILERFSAQQFPDLHSELNLSSLELGDSALYFCASSVTGGEKLFFGSGTQLSVL.

A note on this clone: This same CDR3 is encoded by further DNA sequences in the sample. The V and J genes are TRBV28 and TRBJ1-2; D possibly corresponds to TRBD1 (5 bases). Germline V lookup: CDR1 MDHEN, CDR2 SYDVKM. This CDR3 comprises 12 residues. V lost 11 bases and J lost 2, with 12 bases in between. CDR3 sequence: CAAGGGNYGYTF. The CDR3 DNA is TGTGCCGCCGGGGGGGGAAACTATGGCTACACCTTC.

A note on this clone: Other DNA sequences in this sample translate to the same CDR3. The chain employs TRBV5-4 and TRBJ2-3; the match to TRBD1 covers 9 bases. This CDR3 spans 15 amino acids. The V and J ends lost 2 bases and 3 bases, in that order; junction bases with no gene match: 4. Looked up from germline, CDR1 is SGHNT and CDR2 is YYREEE (reference sequence). The CDR3, as DNA: TGTGCCAGCAGCTTAGGAGGACAGGGGACAGATACGCAGTATTTT. It encodes CASSLGGQGTDTQYF.

The chain combines TRBV4-2 with TRBJ1-2, with D uncertain. The CDR3 is 15 amino acids. V was clipped by 0 bases and J by 7 bases, with 15 bases between them. Germline CDR1 is LGHNA and CDR2 is YNFKEQ. In nucleotides, the CDR3 is TGTGCCAGCAGCCAAGAATATGGAGGGTCTTTTGGCTACACCTTC. Its protein product is CASSQEYGGSFGYTF.

V and J are TRBV7-6 and TRBJ2-7; 7 bases map to TRBD2. The V segment lost 1 base and the J segment 4 bases; nucleotides outside the gene matches: 7. Germline V gene data show CDR1 as SGHVS and CDR2 as FNYEAQ. This CDR3 comprises 15 residues. The CDR3 DNA reads TGTGCCAGCAGCTTAGGGGGAGGGCCTCTGTACGAGCAGTACTTC. Translating gives CASSLGGGPLYEQYF.

V gene TRBV7-9 combines with J gene TRBJ2-3; TRBD2 matches 12 bases. V shed 1 base and J 7 bases; nucleotides not matched to a gene: 12. CDR3 length equals 18 residues. CDR1 is SEHNR and CDR2 is FQNEAQ in the germline V gene (reference sequence). CDR3 in DNA: TGTGCCAGCAGCTTAGGGCTCGCGACTAGCGGGAGTGGGAATACGCAGTATTTT. This codes for CASSLGLATSGSGNTQYF. The whole variable domain, filled in from reference TRBV7-9 and TRBJ2-3, reads DTGVSQNPRHKITKRGQNVTFRCDPISEHNRLYWYRQTLGQGPEFLTYFQNEAQLEKSRLLSDRFSAERPKGSFSTLEIQRTEQGDSAMYLCASSLGLATSGSGNTQYFGPGTRLTVL.

V usage is TRBV24-1 and J usage is TRBJ2-6; 10 bases map to TRBD1. Germline V gives CDR1 KGHDR, CDR2 SFDVKD. The V and J ends lost 7 bases and 2 bases, in that order; junction bases with no gene match: 7. The CDR3 is 17 residues long. The CDR3 spells CATSFRDRGTGANVLTF. DNA for the CDR3: TGTGCCACCAGCTTCCGGGACAGGGGAACTGGGGCCAACGTCCTGACTTTC.

This clone was detected only a few times. This chain uses TRBV10-2 with TRBJ1-5, with unresolved D. This CDR3 has 12 amino acids. The germline V and J ends were trimmed by 6 bases and 2 bases, with 5 bases remaining between them. Germline CDR1 and CDR2: WSHSY and SAAADI. CDR3: CASSQGNQPQHF. DNA for the CDR3: TGCGCCAGCAGCCAGGGCAATCAGCCCCAGCATTTT.

J is TRBJ2-2 and V is TRBV4-2; TRBD1 agrees at 10 bases. This CDR3 spans 17 amino acids. Germline V gene data show CDR1 as LGHNA and CDR2 as YNFKEQ. With 1 base clipped from V and 2 bases from J, the junction kept 4 bases outside the gene matches. The CDR3 is CASSQGGTGVNTGELFF. CDR3 nucleotides: TGTGCCAGCAGCCAAGGTGGGACAGGGGTCAACACCGGGGAGCTGTTTTTT.

This clone was seen a handful of times. Other DNA sequences in this specimen translate into the identical CDR3. The gene calls are TRBV5-4 and TRBJ2-7; the D is unclear. The CDR3 totals 11 residues. V was cut by 3 bases and J by 4 bases, with 5 bases left in between. Germline V lookup: CDR1 SGHNT, CDR2 YYREEE (reference sequence). As DNA, the CDR3 is TGTGCCAGCAGCTCCGGGTACGAGCAGTACTTC. Translating it yields CASSSGYEQYF.

The chain couples TRBV13 to TRBJ2-2; 8 bases line up with TRBD2. Germline V gene data show CDR1 as PRHDT and CDR2 as FYEKMQ (reference sequence). The CDR3 extends over 15 amino acids. J lost 3 bases, V lost 8 bases, and 8 bases had no gene match. The CDR3 is CASSEREKDTGELFF. The CDR3 nucleotides read TGTGCCAGCTCTGAGCGGGAGAAGGACACCGGGGAGCTGTTTTTT.

To note about this clone: This sample also contains other DNA sequences that code for the same CDR3. The chain combines TRBV7-9 with TRBJ1-2; no reliable D call. This CDR3 contains 12 residues. CDR1 and CDR2 from the germline V gene are SEHNR and FQNEAQ (reference sequence). Trimming pared 1 base from V and 8 bases from J, leaving 8 bases between. The CDR3 loop is CASSLGPSGYTF. The DNA of the CDR3 is TGTGCCAGCAGCTTAGGGCCCTCGGGCTACACCTTC.